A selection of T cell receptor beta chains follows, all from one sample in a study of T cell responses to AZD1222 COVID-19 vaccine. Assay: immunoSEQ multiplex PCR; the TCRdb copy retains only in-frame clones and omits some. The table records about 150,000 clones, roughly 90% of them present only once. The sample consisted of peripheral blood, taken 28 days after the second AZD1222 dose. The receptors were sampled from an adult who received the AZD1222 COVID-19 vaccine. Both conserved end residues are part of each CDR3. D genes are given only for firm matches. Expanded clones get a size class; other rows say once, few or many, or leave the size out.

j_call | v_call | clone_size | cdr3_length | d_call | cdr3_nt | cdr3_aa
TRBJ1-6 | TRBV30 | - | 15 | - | TGTGCCTGGAGCCTTAGTAGGGCCTATAATTCACCCCTCCACTTT | CAWSLSRAYNSPLHF
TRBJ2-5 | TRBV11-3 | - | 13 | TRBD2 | TGTGCCCGGGCGGGGGGGCCGTTTGAGACCCAGTACTTC | CARAGGPFETQYF
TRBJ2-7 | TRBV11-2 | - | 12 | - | TGTGCCAGCAGCTTTAGCGCCTACGAGCAGTACTTC | CASSFSAYEQYF
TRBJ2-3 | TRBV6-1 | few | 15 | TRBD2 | TGTGCCAGCAGTGAAGCGCTAGCGGGCACAGATACGCAGTATTTT | CASSEALAGTDTQYF
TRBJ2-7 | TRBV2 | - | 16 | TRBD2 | TGTGCCAGCAGAGATCTGGGGACTAGCGGGTCCTACGAGCAGTACTTC | CASRDLGTSGSYEQYF
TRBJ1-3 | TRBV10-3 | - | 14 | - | TGTGCCATCAGGGGCCGGGCTGCTGGAAACACCATATATTTT | CAIRGRAAGNTIYF
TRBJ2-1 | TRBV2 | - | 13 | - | TGTGCCAGCAGACTCGGAGTCTACAATGAGCAGTTCTTC | CASRLGVYNEQFF
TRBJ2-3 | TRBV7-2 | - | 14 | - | TGTGCCAGCAGCTTGGGGGCGGGCACAGATACGCAGTATTTT | CASSLGAGTDTQYF
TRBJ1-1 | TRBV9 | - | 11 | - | TGTGCCAGCAGGGATGGCACTGAAGCTTTCTTT | CASRDGTEAFF
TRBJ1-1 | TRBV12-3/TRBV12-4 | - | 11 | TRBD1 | TGTGCCAGCAGTCGGACAGGGCTGGCTTTCTTT | CASSRTGLAFF
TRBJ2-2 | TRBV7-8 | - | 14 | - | TGTGCCAGCAGCTTAGAGGTCAGGGGTTTGGAGCTGTTTTTT | CASSLEVRGLELFF
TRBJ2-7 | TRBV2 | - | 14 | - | TGTGCCAGCGGACCTCGGCAGGGTCCCTACGAGCAGTACTTC | CASGPRQGPYEQYF
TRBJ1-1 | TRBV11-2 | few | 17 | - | TGTGCCAGCAGCCTCGGGTCGGGGTTTCCAGGAGGCACTGAAGCTTTCTTT | CASSLGSGFPGGTEAFF
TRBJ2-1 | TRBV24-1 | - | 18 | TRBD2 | TGTGCCACCAGTGATCGAGTACTAGCGGGAGAGAATTACGGTGAGCAGTTCTTC | CATSDRVLAGENYGEQFF
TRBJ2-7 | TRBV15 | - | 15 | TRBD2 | TGTGCCACCAGCAAAGTCCTCGTAGCGGGAGATGAGCAGTACTTC | CATSKVLVAGDEQYF
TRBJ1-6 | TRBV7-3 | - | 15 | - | TGTGCCAGCAGCTTAAGAAGCTCCTATAATTCACCCCTCCACTTT | CASSLRSSYNSPLHF
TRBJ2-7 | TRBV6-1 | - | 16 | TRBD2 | TGTGCCAGCAGTGAATCACTAGCGGGAGCTCCTTACGAGCAGTACTTC | CASSESLAGAPYEQYF
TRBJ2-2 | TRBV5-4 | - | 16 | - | TGTGCCAGCAGCTTTGGAGGACTCTCGGCTACCGGGGAGCTGTTTTTT | CASSFGGLSATGELFF
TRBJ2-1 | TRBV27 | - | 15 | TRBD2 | TGTGCCAGCAGAGATAGCGGGGTTCCCCACAATGAGCAGTTCTTC | CASRDSGVPHNEQFF
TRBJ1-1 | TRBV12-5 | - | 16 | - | TGTGCTAGTGGTTTGGTACTTCGGGGCTCGTACACTGAAGCTTTCTTT | CASGLVLRGSYTEAFF
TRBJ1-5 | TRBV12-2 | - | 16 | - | TGTGCAAGTCGCTCCCTTAGAGAACGGACCCCTCGGCCCCAGCATTTT | CASRSLRERTPRPQHF
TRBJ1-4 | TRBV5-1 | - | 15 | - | TGCGCCAGCAGCTCCGGAGGGGTAGGGGGAGAAAAACTGTTTTTT | CASSSGGVGGEKLFF